This record looks at one TCR beta chain sequence and its context. Its antigen is undetermined. Both 60 Vbeta primers and 13 Jbeta primers went into the PCR. Measured with immunoSEQ multiplex PCR; TCRdb has only the in-frame clones, and not every one. The sample includes 100,000 to 150,000 clones, roughly 80% of them seen just once. This entry belongs to a study of cytomegalovirus exposure and HLA in healthy donors. Turning to the study itself: When 398 donors were genotyped, approximately 81% of them were found to fall in the Caucasian-associated ancestry cluster. Study-wide points: A later analysis associated some 18,000 TCR beta sequences with HLA alleles at a 0.05 false discovery rate. In an earlier analysis, about 90% or about 30%: the productive usage of most TCR beta V segments. Across all donors, roughly uniform sequencing depth was an assumption of the presence/absence analyses.

The CDR3 covers 12 residues. With V trimmed by 7 bases and J by 4 bases, 3 bases remained unmatched. Germline CDR1 reads SQVTM; CDR2 reads ANQGSEA. This TCR came from a man aged 18 to 30 in good health and CMV-seropositive. The chain has TRBV29-1 and TRBJ2-7; 11 positions agree with TRBD2. The specimen was PBMCs. DNA for the CDR3: TGCAGCGGCACTAGCGGGGGTTACGAGCAGTACTTC. Translating it yields CSGTSGGYEQYF.